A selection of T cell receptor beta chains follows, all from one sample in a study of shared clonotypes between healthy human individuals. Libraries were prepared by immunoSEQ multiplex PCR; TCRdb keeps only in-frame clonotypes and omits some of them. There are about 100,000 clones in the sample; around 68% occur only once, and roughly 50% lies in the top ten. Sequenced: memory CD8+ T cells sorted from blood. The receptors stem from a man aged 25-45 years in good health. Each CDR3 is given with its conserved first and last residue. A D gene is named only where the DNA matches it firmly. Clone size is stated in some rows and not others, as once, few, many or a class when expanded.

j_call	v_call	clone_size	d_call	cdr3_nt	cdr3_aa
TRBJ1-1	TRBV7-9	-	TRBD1	TGTGCCAGCAGTTTTCCGGACAGGGGGACTGAAGCTTTCTTT	CASSFPDRGTEAFF
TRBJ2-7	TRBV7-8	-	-	TGTGCCAGCAGCCAGACCCGCTCCTCCTACGAGCAGTACTTC	CASSQTRSSYEQYF
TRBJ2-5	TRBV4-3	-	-	TGCGCCAGCAGCGGGGGAGGAGTCGGGACCCAGTACTTC	CASSGGGVGTQYF
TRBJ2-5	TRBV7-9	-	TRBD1	TGTGCCAGCAGCTTAAGGACAGGGTGGGAAGAGACCCAGTACTTC	CASSLRTGWEETQYF
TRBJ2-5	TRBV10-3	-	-	TGTGCCATCAGTGGGGGGGAGGTAGACCAAGAGACCCAGTACTTC	CAISGGEVDQETQYF
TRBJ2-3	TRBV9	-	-	TGTGCCAGCAGCGCCAGACTACTCCCCACAGATACGCAGTATTTT	CASSARLLPTDTQYF
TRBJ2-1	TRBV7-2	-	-	TGTGCCAGCAGCCGCGCCGGGCCCTCCTACAATGAGCAGTTCTTC	CASSRAGPSYNEQFF
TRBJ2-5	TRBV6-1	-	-	TGTGCCAGCAGTGTCGGAGGGGTCAGAACGGAGACCCAGTACTTC	CASSVGGVRTETQYF
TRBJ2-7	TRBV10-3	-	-	TGTGCCATCAGTGAGAGCTCTTCAGGTCTTGGCTACGAGCAGTACTTC	CAISESSSGLGYEQYF
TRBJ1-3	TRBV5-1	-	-	TGCGCCAGCAGCTCTCGGCCGGACTCTGGAAACACCATATATTTT	CASSSRPDSGNTIYF
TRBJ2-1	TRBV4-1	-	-	TGCGCCAGCAGCCAAGATGGGAGCTCCTACAATGAGCAGTTCTTC	CASSQDGSSYNEQFF
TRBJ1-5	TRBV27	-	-	TGTGCCAGCAGTGCCCGGTGGGGGTTGGGTCAGCCCCAGCATTTT	CASSARWGLGQPQHF
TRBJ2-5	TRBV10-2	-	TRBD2	TGCGCCAGCAGACTAGCGGGACAAGAGACCCAGTACTTC	CASRLAGQETQYF
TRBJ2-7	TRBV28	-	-	TGTGCCAGCTCGGACTTTTACGAGCAGTACTTC	CASSDFYEQYF
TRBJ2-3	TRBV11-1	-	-	TGTGCCAGCAGCTCCTCCTCCGGGACATACTTT	CASSSSSGTYF
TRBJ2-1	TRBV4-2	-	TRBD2	TGTGCCAGCAGCTTATTCAGCGGGACCGCCGGTGAGCAGTTCTTC	CASSLFSGTAGEQFF
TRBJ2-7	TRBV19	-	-	TGTGCCAGTAGTAGCGGGACCTACGAGCAGTACTTC	CASSSGTYEQYF
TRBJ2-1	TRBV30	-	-	TGTGCCTGGAGCGCAGGGGGGAAGGGTGAGCAGTTCTTC	CAWSAGGKGEQFF
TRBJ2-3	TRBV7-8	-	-	TGTGCCAGCAGCTTAAGGCCAGATACGCAGTATTTT	CASSLRPDTQYF
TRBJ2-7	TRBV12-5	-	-	TGTGCTAGTGGTTTGGTAGGGGGGCACGGGAATAAGTACGAGCAGTACTTC	CASGLVGGHGNKYEQYF
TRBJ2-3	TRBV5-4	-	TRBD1	TGTGCCAGCAGTTCCGGACAGGGAAGAGATACAGATACGCAGTATTTT	CASSSGQGRDTDTQYF
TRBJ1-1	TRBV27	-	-	TGTGCCAGCAGTTTATATCGAGGGGGCACTGAAGCTTTCTTT	CASSLYRGGTEAFF
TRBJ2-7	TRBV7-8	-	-	TGTGCCAGCAGCTTAGATAAAGGTGTCCGCGAGCAGTACTTC	CASSLDKGVREQYF
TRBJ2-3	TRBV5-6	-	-	TGTGCCAGCAGCCCGACCCTACCGACAGATACGCAGTATTTT	CASSPTLPTDTQYF
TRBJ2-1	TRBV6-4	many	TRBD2	TGTGCCAGCAGTCGACTAGCGGGGGCCAATGAGCAGTTCTTC	CASSRLAGANEQFF
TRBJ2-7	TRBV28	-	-	TGTGCCAGCAGTTCCAGGGTGTACAACTACGAGCAGTACTTC	CASSSRVYNYEQYF
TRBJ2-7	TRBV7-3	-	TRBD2	TGTGCCAGCAGCTGCGGGACTAGCGGGAAGGTGTGGTACGAGCAGTACTTC	CASSCGTSGKVWYEQYF
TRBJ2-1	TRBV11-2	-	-	TGTGCCAGCAGCTTGATAGGGCCTTCGAATGAGCAGTTCTTC	CASSLIGPSNEQFF
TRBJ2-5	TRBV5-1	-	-	TGCGCCAGCAGCTTGGGGAACAGGGCCGTTGAGACCCAGTACTTC	CASSLGNRAVETQYF
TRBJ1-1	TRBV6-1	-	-	TGTGCCAGCAGGGAAGGAACAGGGTTCGGCACTGAAGCTTTCTTT	CASREGTGFGTEAFF
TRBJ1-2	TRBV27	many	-	TGTGCCAGCGGCCCCCCCCTCAATGGCTACACCTTC	CASGPPLNGYTF
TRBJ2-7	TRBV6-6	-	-	TGTGCCATCAGGGGGGTATCCTACGAGCAGTACTTC	CAIRGVSYEQYF
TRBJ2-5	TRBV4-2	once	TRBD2	TGTGCCAGCAGCCCACCTGTCGAGGCGGGAGTTGCAGAGACCCAGTACTTC	CASSPPVEAGVAETQYF
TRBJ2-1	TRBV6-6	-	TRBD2	TGTGCCAGCAGTCACCTAGCGGGAGGGCCGAATGAGCAGTTCTTC	CASSHLAGGPNEQFF
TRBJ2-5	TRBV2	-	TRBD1	TGTGCCAGCAGTCCGAGACAGGGTGGCGAGACCCAGTACTTC	CASSPRQGGETQYF
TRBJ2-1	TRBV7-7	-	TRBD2	TGTGCTAGCAGCTTAGCGGGAGCCAATGAGCAGTTCTTC	CASSLAGANEQFF
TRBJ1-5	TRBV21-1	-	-	TGTGCCAGCAGCAAACCCAAGGACAGGGGTGGGAATCAGCCCCAGCATTTT	CASSKPKDRGGNQPQHF